A selection of T cell receptor beta chains follows, all from one sample in a study of blood T cell repertoires in COVID-19. Sequencing used immunoSEQ multiplex PCR; TCRdb keeps in-frame clones, though not all of them. The sample lists under 200,000 clones; around 84% were seen once. Sequences were obtained from peripheral blood. These receptors came from a man aged 50 to 59 with active or convalescent COVID-19. The CDR3 runs from the conserved cysteine through the conserved F or W. A D gene is named only where the DNA matches it firmly. Some rows have no size entry. The others give once, few or many, or a class for an expanded clone.

TRBJ1-1	TRBD1	once	TRBV5-1	TGCGCCAGCAGCCCGACAGGGGGCGATTTGAAGACTGAAGCTTTCTTT	CASSPTGGDLKTEAFF
TRBJ1-6	TRBD1	.	TRBV5-1	TGCGCCAGCAGCTTAGGACAGGGGGCGGGTTCACCCCTCCACTTT	CASSLGQGAGSPLHF
TRBJ1-2	.	.	TRBV20-1	TGCAGTGCTAGTAACCCGAGACAGGATTTCAACTATGGCTACACCTTC	CSASNPRQDFNYGYTF
TRBJ2-3	TRBD2	.	TRBV5-1	TGCGCCAGCAGCTTGGCTAGCGGGCGCACAGATACGCAGTATTTT	CASSLASGRTDTQYF
TRBJ2-4	TRBD2	few	TRBV3-1/TRBV3-2	TGTGCCAGCAGCCAAAGGGCGGGGGTCCGAAACATTCAGTACTTC	CASSQRAGVRNIQYF
TRBJ2-5	.	.	TRBV4-3	TGCGCCAGCAGCCACCGAGGGCTGGAGACCCAGTACTTC	CASSHRGLETQYF
TRBJ2-1	.	.	TRBV5-1	TGCGCCAGCAGCTTGGTTGGGCAAGTTCAGTACAATGAGCAGTTCTTC	CASSLVGQVQYNEQFF
TRBJ1-4	.	.	TRBV10-1	TGCGCCAGCAGTGAATCGTGGAACTCGGGTGGAACTAATGAAAAACTGTTTTTT	CASSESWNSGGTNEKLFF
TRBJ2-5	.	.	TRBV5-4	TGTGCCAGCACCCGCCCCGACGCATCCGGGGGTGAGACCCAGTACTTC	CASTRPDASGGETQYF
TRBJ2-6	.	.	TRBV7-9	TGTGCCAGCAGCTCCGGGTCGCTCTCTGGGGCCAACGTCCTGACTTTC	CASSSGSLSGANVLTF
TRBJ1-1	.	.	TRBV18	TGTGCCAGCTCACCACTAGGTCCAGGCTCGCTTCTGCACACTGAAGCTTTCTTT	CASSPLGPGSLLHTEAFF
TRBJ1-6	.	few	TRBV5-1	TGCGCCAGCAGCTTGGAAGGGGTGGATAATTCACCCCTCCACTTT	CASSLEGVDNSPLHF
TRBJ1-2	.	.	TRBV5-4	TGTGCCAGCAGCTCCAGGGATAACTATGGCTACACCTTC	CASSSRDNYGYTF
TRBJ1-2	TRBD1	.	TRBV11-2	TGTGCCAGCAGCTTATATTCGCGGCGGGACAGGGGTTATGGCTACACCTTC	CASSLYSRRDRGYGYTF
TRBJ1-4	.	.	TRBV5-1	TGCGCCAGCAGCACACTACAGGGTAAAAATGAAAAACTGTTTTTT	CASSTLQGKNEKLFF
TRBJ1-4	.	once	TRBV15	TGTGCCACCAGCAGAGCCGTGGCAGGGAAGAATGAAAAACTGTTTTTT	CATSRAVAGKNEKLFF
TRBJ1-6	.	.	TRBV30	TGTGCCTGGGGGGAGAGCAATTCACCCCTCCACTTT	CAWGESNSPLHF
TRBJ2-1	TRBD2	.	TRBV3-1/TRBV3-2	TGTGCCAGCAGCCAAGATCCCGGACTAGCGGGAGGGCCAGGGATGGAGCAGTTCTTC	CASSQDPGLAGGPGMEQFF
TRBJ2-2	.	.	TRBV7-2	TGTGCCAGCAGCCTCGGGACTCTTTACACCGGGGAGCTGTTTTTT	CASSLGTLYTGELFF
TRBJ2-5	.	.	TRBV11-3	TGTGCCAGCAGCCCTGATGACGGAGGGGAGACCCAGTACTTC	CASSPDDGGETQYF
TRBJ2-3	TRBD2	.	TRBV2	TGTGCCAGCAGCAGAGGGGTAGCGGGAGGAGGGGCAGATACGCAGTATTTT	CASSRGVAGGGADTQYF
TRBJ1-1	.	.	TRBV6-5	TGTGCCAGCAATCCAGGGCCGAACACTGAAGCTTTCTTT	CASNPGPNTEAFF
TRBJ2-3	TRBD2	.	TRBV7-8	TGTGCCAGCAGCCCACAAATAGCGGGGGGGCTGAACCCAACAGATACGCAGTATTTT	CASSPQIAGGLNPTDTQYF
TRBJ2-7	.	.	TRBV29-1	TGCAGCGCCGGGAATTCCTACGAGCAGTACTTC	CSAGNSYEQYF
TRBJ1-5	TRBD1	.	TRBV7-8	TGTGCCAGCAGCTTAGACAGGGGTGGCAATCAGCCCCAGCATTTT	CASSLDRGGNQPQHF
TRBJ2-1	TRBD2	once	TRBV5-4	TGTGCCAGCAGCTTGGAAGCGGGGGGCTCCTACAATGAGCAGTTCTTC	CASSLEAGGSYNEQFF
TRBJ2-7	.	.	TRBV18	TGTGCCAGCTCACCTCAAGCAGGACTCTACGAGCAGTACTTC	CASSPQAGLYEQYF
TRBJ2-7	TRBD1	.	TRBV4-2	TGTGCCAGCAGCCGTGTAACGACTGGACAGGGCGGCTACGAGCAGTACTTC	CASSRVTTGQGGYEQYF
TRBJ2-1	.	.	TRBV6-5	TGTGCCAGCAGTTCATACGGGACCTACAATGAGCAGTTCTTC	CASSSYGTYNEQFF
TRBJ2-3	TRBD1	.	TRBV4-3	TGCGCCAGCAGCCAACAGAACAGGGGGTCGCCCACAGATACGCAGTATTTT	CASSQQNRGSPTDTQYF
TRBJ2-1	.	.	TRBV5-1	TGCGCCAGCAGCTTTACCGGGAGTTCCTACAATGAGCAGTTCTTC	CASSFTGSSYNEQFF
TRBJ1-2	.	.	TRBV19	TGTGCCAGTAGTATTGAGACACCCTATGGCTACACCTTC	CASSIETPYGYTF
TRBJ2-1	.	.	TRBV9	TGTGCCAGCAGCGTAGACGTGGGGCACTCCTACAATGAGCAGTTCTTC	CASSVDVGHSYNEQFF